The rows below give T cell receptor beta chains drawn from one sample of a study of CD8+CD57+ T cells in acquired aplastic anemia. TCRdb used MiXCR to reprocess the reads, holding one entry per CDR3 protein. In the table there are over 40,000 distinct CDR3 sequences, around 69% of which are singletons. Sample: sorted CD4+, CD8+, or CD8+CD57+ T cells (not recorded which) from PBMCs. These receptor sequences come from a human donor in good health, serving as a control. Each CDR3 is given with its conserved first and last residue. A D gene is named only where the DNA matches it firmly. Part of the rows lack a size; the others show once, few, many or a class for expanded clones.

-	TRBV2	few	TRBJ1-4	CASIDRQLNEKLFF	TGTGCCAGCATTGACCGACAGCTTAATGAAAAACTGTTTTTT
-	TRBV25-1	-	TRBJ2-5	CASSGPVRVRETQYF	TGTGCCAGCAGTGGGCCCGTCAGGGTCCGTGAGACCCAGTACTTC
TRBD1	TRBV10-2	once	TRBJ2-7	CASSERQGGYEQYF	TGCGCCAGCAGTGAGAGACAGGGTGGCTACGAGCAGTACTTC
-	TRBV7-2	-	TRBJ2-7	CASSSGREYEQYF	TGTGCCAGCAGCTCGGGTAGGGAATACGAGCAGTACTTC
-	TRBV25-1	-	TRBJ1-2	CASSQTRDTGYTF	TGTGCCAGCAGTCAAACCCGGGACACTGGCTACACCTTC
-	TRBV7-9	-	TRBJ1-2	CASSSEGDRYTF	TGTGCCAGCAGCTCCGAGGGGGATCGCTACACCTTC
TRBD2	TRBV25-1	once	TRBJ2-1	CASSLGTSGYNEQFF	TGTGCCAGCAGTCTGGGGACTAGCGGTTACAATGAGCAGTTCTTC
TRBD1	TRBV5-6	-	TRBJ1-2	CASSSDRVPGYTF	TGTGCCAGCAGCTCGGACAGGGTTCCTGGCTACACCTTC
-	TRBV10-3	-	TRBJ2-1	CAIGSLPNEQFF	TGTGCCATCGGTTCCCTCCCCAATGAGCAGTTCTTC
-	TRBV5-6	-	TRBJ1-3	CASSPGEGYSSGNTIYF	TGTGCCAGCAGCCCAGGGGAAGGATATAGCTCTGGAAACACCATATATTTT
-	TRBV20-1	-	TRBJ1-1	CSAHTMERNTEAFF	TGCAGTGCACATACAATGGAGAGGAACACTGAAGCTTTCTTT
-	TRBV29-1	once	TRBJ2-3	CSVENADTQYF	TGCAGCGTTGAGAACGCAGATACGCAGTATTTT
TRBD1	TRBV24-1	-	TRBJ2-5	CATSDLRGTGGWETQYF	TGTGCCACCAGTGACCTACGGGGGACAGGGGGTTGGGAGACCCAGTACTTC
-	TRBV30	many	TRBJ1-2	CAWEPRGRGYTF	TGTGCCTGGGAACCCAGGGGACGCGGCTACACCTTC
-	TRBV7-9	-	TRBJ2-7	CASSLVRETREQYF	TGTGCCAGCAGCCTCGTCCGGGAAACTCGCGAGCAGTACTTC
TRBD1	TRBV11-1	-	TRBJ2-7	CASSLGTGVYGYEQYF	TGTGCCAGCAGCTTAGGGACAGGGGTTTATGGCTACGAGCAGTACTTC
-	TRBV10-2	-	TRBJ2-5	CASSGLKLGPNEQYF	TGCGCCAGCAGTGGTTTAAAATTAGGACCCAATGAGCAGTACTTC
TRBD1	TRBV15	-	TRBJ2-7	CATSLDRAHEQYF	TGTGCCACCAGCCTAGACAGGGCCCACGAGCAGTACTTC
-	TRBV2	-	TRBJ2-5	CASSGEETQYF	TGTGCCAGCAGTGGTGAAGAGACCCAGTACTTC
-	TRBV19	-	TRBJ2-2	CASSIDQLTGELFF	TGTGCCAGTAGTATAGATCAACTCACCGGGGAGCTGTTTTTT
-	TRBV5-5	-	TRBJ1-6	CASSVALGTASPLHF	TGTGCCAGCAGCGTAGCTCTGGGAACGGCTTCACCCCTCCACTTT
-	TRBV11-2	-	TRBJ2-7	CASSLVGQGFSHEQYF	TGTGCCAGCAGCTTAGTGGGGCAGGGATTTAGCCACGAGCAGTACTTC
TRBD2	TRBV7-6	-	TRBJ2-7	CASSLILAGGRYYEQYF	TGTGCCAGCAGCTTAATCCTAGCGGGGGGGCGATACTACGAGCAGTACTTC
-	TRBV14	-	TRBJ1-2	CASSQGGNGYTF	TGTGCCAGCAGCCAAGGGGGTAATGGCTACACCTTC
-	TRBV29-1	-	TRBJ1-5	CSVEDRDRGNQPQHF	TGCAGCGTTGAAGATAGAGACAGAGGGAATCAGCCCCAGCATTTT
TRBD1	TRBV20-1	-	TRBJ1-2	CSAPNQGADGYTF	TGCAGTGCTCCGAACCAGGGGGCGGATGGCTACACCTTC
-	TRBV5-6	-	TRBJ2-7	CASSPVGAKTYEQYF	TGTGCCAGCAGCCCGGTGGGAGCGAAGACCTACGAGCAGTACTTC
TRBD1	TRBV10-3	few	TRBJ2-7	CAGRGQGQDEQYF	TGTGCCGGCCGGGGACAGGGACAGGACGAGCAGTACTTC
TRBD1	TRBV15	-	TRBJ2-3	CATSRGTGSTGTQYF	TGTGCCACCAGCAGGGGGACAGGCTCCACAGGTACGCAGTATTTT
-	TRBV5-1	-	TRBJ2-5	CASSLAQGNQETQYF	TGCGCCAGCAGCTTGGCGCAGGGTAACCAAGAGACCCAGTACTTC
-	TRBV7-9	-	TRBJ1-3	CASTPPRDNTIYF	TGTGCCAGCACTCCCCCGAGGGACAACACCATATATTTT
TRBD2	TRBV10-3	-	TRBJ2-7	CASSGASEQYF	TGTGCCAGCAGCGGGGCCTCCGAGCAGTACTTC
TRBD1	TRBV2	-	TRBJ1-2	CASSEERGLGYTF	TGTGCCAGCAGTGAAGAGAGGGGGCTTGGCTACACCTTC
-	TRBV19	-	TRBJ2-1	CASSMGRGLGEQFF	TGTGCCAGTAGTATGGGGAGGGGGCTAGGTGAGCAGTTCTTC
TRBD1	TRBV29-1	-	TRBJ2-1	CSVAQGNEQFF	TGCAGCGTTGCACAGGGGAATGAGCAGTTCTTC
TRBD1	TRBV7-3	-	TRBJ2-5	CASSLDRDGQTQYF	TGTGCCAGCAGCTTGGACAGGGACGGGCAGACCCAGTACTTC
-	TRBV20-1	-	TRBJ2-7	CSARDPGRYEQYF	TGCAGTGCTAGAGATCCGGGGCGGTACGAGCAGTACTTC
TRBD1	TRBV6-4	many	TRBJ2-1	CASSDSGQGPHEQFF	TGTGCCAGCAGTGACAGCGGACAGGGGCCCCATGAGCAGTTCTTC
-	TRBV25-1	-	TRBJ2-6	CASVGTNSSGANVLTF	TGTGCCAGCGTAGGGACAAACTCCTCTGGGGCCAACGTCCTGACTTTC
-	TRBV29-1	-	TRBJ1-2	CSVEWQPGGGYTF	TGCAGCGTTGAGTGGCAGCCCGGAGGAGGCTACACCTTC
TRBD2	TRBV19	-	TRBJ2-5	CASSPGTIQETQYF	TGTGCCAGTTCTCCAGGGACTATCCAAGAGACCCAGTACTTC
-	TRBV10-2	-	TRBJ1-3	CASSESGATIYF	TGCGCCAGCAGTGAGTCCGGGGCCACCATATATTTT
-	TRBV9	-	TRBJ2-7	CASSVGGTLIYEQYF	TGTGCCAGCAGCGTCGGGGGAACGCTGATCTACGAGCAGTACTTC
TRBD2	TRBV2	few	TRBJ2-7	CASRRGLSYEQYF	TGTGCCAGCAGACGGGGACTATCCTACGAGCAGTACTTC
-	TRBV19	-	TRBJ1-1	CASTPDRTAEAFF	TGTGCCAGTACCCCTGACAGAACTGCAGAAGCTTTCTTT
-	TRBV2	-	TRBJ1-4	CASSAGRWLFF	TGTGCCAGCAGTGCTGGTAGGTGGCTGTTTTTT
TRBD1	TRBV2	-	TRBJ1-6	CASSSTGWNSPLHF	TGTGCCAGCAGTTCGACAGGGTGGAATTCACCCCTCCACTTT
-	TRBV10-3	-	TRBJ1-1	CAISEREATEAFF	TGTGCCATCAGTGAGAGGGAAGCCACTGAAGCTTTCTTT
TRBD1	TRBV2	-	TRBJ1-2	CASSESVQGSGYTF	TGTGCCAGCAGTGAATCGGTACAGGGGAGTGGCTACACCTTC
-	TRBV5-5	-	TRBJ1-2	CASSQGGGYGYTF	TGTGCCAGCAGCCAGGGAGGGGGCTATGGCTACACCTTC
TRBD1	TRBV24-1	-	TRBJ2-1	CATSDLMGQGWFF	TGTGCCACCAGTGATTTAATGGGACAGGGGTGGTTCTTC
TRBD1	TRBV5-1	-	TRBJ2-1	CASGGQGAPNEQFF	TGCGCCAGCGGGGGACAGGGGGCCCCTAATGAGCAGTTCTTC
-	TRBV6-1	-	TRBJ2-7	CASSEVGEPPGEQYF	TGTGCCAGCAGTGAAGTCGGGGAACCTCCGGGCGAGCAGTACTTC